This T cell receptor (beta chain) was obtained from a study of CD8 T cells in Susac syndrome. In blood CD8+ and CD4+ T cells, TCR beta underwent sequencing. Negative isolation yielded CD4+ and CD8+ T cells, and FACS enriched TEMRA cells. Comment on this clonotype: Its antigen is undetermined.

RNA in amounts of about 0.45 to 1 ug was reverse transcribed with random hexamers. It was immunoSEQ multiplex PCR that amplified TCR beta CDR3 across 54 Vbeta and 13 Jbeta. From the immunoSEQ multiplex PCR reads, TCRdb called clonotypes with MiXCR, one entry per CDR3 protein. The sample yields 120,000 to 150,000 distinct CDR3 sequences, approximately 94% seen once. Study-level results: In its TCR sequencing and HLA analysis, the study acknowledged that the number of individuals was relatively small.

The sequenced material came from CD4+ T cells from PBMCs. This receptor was identified in a human donor in good health.

CDR3 in DNA: TGTGCCAGTACCCCGACACCGAAGGCAGATACGCAGTATTTT. Protein sequence: CASTPTPKADTQYF. This chain uses TRBV19 with TRBJ2-3; D call uncertain. Looked up from germline, CDR1 is LNHDA and CDR2 is SQIVND (reference sequence). V lost 7 bases and J lost 4, with 15 bases in between. The CDR3 contains 14 residues. Full variable domain (outside the CDR3, taken from reference TRBV19 and TRBJ2-3): DGGITQSPKYLFRKEGQNVTLSCEQNLNHDAMYWYRQDPGQGLRLIYYSQIVNDFQKGDIAEGYSVSREKKESFPLTVTSAQKNPTAFYLCASTPTPKADTQYFGPGTRLTVL.